This T cell receptor beta chain was sequenced for a study of human T cells and chemical hapten exposure. The overall study: Per-sample variation in TCR yield stemmed mainly from small pooled library volume differences. Study results and limitations: PT1 expanded TCR counts and patch test score were linked, and their correlation was positive. Expanded TCRs grouped into significantly more large CDR3 similarity clusters than controls produced.

Regarding time point: patch test 1, 2 weeks after DPC sensitization. As to treatment: therapeutic diphenylcyclopropenone sensitization with weekly scalp DPC. TCRdb redid the calling of the RACE reads with MiXCR, one entry per CDR3 protein. The table records some 180,000 distinct CDR3 sequences, about 22% of them present only once. A note on this clonotype: Its cognate antigen is unknown.

The CDR3 totals 17 residues. The germline CDR1 and CDR2 sequences are SGDLS and YYNGEE. Trimming stripped 2 bases from V and 4 bases from J, with 21 bases between. Specimen: whole blood, collected in connection with sensitization to the hapten diphenylcyclopropenone (DPC). The TCR sequence derives from a woman in her forties or fifties with alopecia areata. Some clones in this sample may be carry-over from other donors' samples. This sequence joins TRBV9 and TRBJ1-1; D is undetermined. The CDR3 bases are TGTGCCAGCAGCGTTAACCCCGCGCCTCGGTTAGGCACTGAAGCTTTCTTT. Translated: CASSVNPAPRLGTEAFF.